This TCR beta chain was sequenced in a study of T cell clonality in common variable immunodeficiency. Notes on this clone: The read terminates 3 residues before the CDR3 end, so the remaining end is supplied by the germline J gene.

Caucasian heritage predominated among both patients and controls. The ends lost 7 bases at V and 2 bases at J; junction bases unmatched: 11. CDR3 size: 14 residues. CDR1 and CDR2 from the germline V gene are GTSNPN and SVGIG (reference sequence). The table came from immunoSEQ multiplex PCR; TCRdb's copy has only in-frame clones and leaves some out. Altogether about 52,000 clones were found in the sample, and no singletons occur. This clonotype originated in a person between 18 and 70 years old in good health. The material sequenced was peripheral blood mononuclear cells. The chain joins TRBV30 to TRBJ2-7, with 7 bases identical to TRBD1. This CDR3 reads CAYLRTGFPYEQYF. The sequenced CDR3 bases are TGTGCCTACCTGAGGACAGGCTTTCCCTACGAG.